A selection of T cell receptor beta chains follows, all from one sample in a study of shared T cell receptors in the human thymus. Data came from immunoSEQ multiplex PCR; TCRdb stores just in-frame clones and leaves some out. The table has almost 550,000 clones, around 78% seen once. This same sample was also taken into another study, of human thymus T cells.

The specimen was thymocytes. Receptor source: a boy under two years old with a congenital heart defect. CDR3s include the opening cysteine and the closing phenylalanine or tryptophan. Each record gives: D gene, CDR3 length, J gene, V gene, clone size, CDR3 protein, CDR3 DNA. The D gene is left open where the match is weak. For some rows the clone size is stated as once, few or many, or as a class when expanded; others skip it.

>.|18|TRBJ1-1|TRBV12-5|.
CASGLGNGRGPMNTEAFF
TGTGCTAGTGGTTTAGGGAACGGCAGGGGTCCAATGAACACTGAAGCTTTCTTT
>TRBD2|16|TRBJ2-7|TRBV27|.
CASSHPPGGGIYEQYF
TGTGCCAGCAGTCACCCCCCGGGAGGCGGAATCTACGAGCAGTACTTC
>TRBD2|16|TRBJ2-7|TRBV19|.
CASSIVSGGPSYEQYF
TGTGCCAGTAGTATAGTTTCGGGAGGGCCCTCCTACGAGCAGTACTTC
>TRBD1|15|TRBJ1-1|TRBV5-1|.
CASSPATGLNTEAFF
TGCGCCAGCAGCCCCGCGACAGGGTTGAACACTGAAGCTTTCTTT
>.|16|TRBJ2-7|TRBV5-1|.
CASSFSYKTVSYEQYF
TGCGCCAGCAGCTTCAGCTATAAGACAGTATCCTACGAGCAGTACTTC
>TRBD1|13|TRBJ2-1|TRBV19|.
CASSLGSPGGQFF
TGTGCCAGTAGTTTGGGATCACCAGGGGGGCAGTTCTTC
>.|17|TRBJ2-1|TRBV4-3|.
CASSQSGLERSYNEQFF
TGCGCCAGCAGCCAAAGTGGGTTAGAGCGGTCCTACAATGAGCAGTTCTTC
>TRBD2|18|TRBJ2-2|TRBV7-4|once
CASSSPGLAGGNTGELFF
TGTGCCAGCAGCTCGCCGGGACTAGCGGGAGGGAACACCGGGGAGCTGTTTTTT
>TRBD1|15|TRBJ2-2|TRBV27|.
CASSLGQVDTGELFF
TGTGCCAGCAGTTTGGGACAGGTGGACACCGGGGAGCTGTTTTTT
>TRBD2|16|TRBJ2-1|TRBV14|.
CASSKLRLAGYNEQFF
TGTGCCAGCAGTAAGCTGCGACTAGCGGGGTACAATGAGCAGTTCTTC
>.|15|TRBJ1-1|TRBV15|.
CATSRGGSKNTEAFF
TGTGCCACCAGCAGAGGAGGCAGTAAGAACACTGAAGCTTTCTTT
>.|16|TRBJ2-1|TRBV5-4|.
CASSLYVLASYNEQFF
TGTGCCAGCAGCTTGTACGTACTAGCTTCCTACAATGAGCAGTTCTTC
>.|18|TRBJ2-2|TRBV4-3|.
CASSQDALGGVSTGELFF
TGCGCCAGCAGCCAAGATGCGTTGGGGGGAGTGTCCACCGGGGAGCTGTTTTTT
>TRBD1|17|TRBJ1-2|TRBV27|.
CASSLQGAPGGNYGYTF
TGTGCCAGCAGTCTCCAGGGGGCGCCCGGGGGGAACTATGGCTACACCTTC
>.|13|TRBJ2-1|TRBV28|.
CASSYPQGETQFF
TGTGCCAGCAGTTATCCACAGGGCGAGACCCAGTTCTTC
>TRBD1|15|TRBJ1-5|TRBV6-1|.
CASSEAGQGNQPQHF
TGTGCCAGCAGTGAAGCAGGACAGGGTAATCAGCCCCAGCATTTT
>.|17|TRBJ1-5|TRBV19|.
CASSIWGHYRGNQPQHF
TGTGCCAGTAGTATCTGGGGACATTATCGTGGCAATCAGCCCCAGCATTTT
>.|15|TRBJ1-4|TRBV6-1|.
CASRATGSNNEKLFF
TGTGCCAGCAGGGCGACAGGCTCTAATAATGAAAAACTGTTTTTT
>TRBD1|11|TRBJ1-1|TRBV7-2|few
CASSQGGQAFF
TGTGCCAGCAGCCAGGGGGGACAAGCTTTCTTT
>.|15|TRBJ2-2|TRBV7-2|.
CASSLQGTNTGELFF
TGTGCCAGCAGCTTACAGGGAACTAACACCGGGGAGCTGTTTTTT
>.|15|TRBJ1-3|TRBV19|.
CASSRTWRAGNTIYF
TGTGCCAGTAGCCGGACGTGGCGGGCTGGAAACACCATATATTTT
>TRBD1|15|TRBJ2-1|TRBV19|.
CASSTGQGTYNEQFF
TGTGCCAGTAGTACGGGACAGGGGACTTACAATGAGCAGTTCTTC
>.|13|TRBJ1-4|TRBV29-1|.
CSVLDSSNEKLFF
TGCAGCGTCTTGGACAGCTCAAATGAAAAACTGTTTTTT
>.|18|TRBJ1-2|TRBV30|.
CAWSVTGGAAGSTYGYTF
TGTGCCTGGAGTGTGACAGGTGGGGCAGCCGGATCCACTTATGGCTACACCTTC
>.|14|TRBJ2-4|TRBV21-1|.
CASKPDSAKNIQYF
TGTGCCAGCAAGCCGGACTCTGCCAAAAACATTCAGTACTTC
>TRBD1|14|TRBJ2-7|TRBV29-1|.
CSVERTGAVYEQYF
TGCAGCGTTGAAAGGACAGGGGCGGTTTACGAGCAGTACTTC
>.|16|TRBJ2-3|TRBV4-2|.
CASSQAGTATTDTQYF
TGTGCCAGCAGCCAGGCCGGGACTGCAACCACAGATACGCAGTATTTT
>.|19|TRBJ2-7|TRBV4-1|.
CASSQGSSSGGSSSYEQYF
TGCGCCAGCAGCCAAGGGTCGAGTTCGGGGGGCTCCAGCTCCTACGAGCAGTACTTC
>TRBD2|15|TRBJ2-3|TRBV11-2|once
CASSSTRRETDTQYF
TGTGCCAGCAGCTCCACGAGGCGGGAGACAGATACGCAGTATTTT
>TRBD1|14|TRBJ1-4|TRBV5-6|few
CASSRQGGNEKLFF
TGTGCCAGCAGCAGACAGGGGGGGAATGAAAAACTGTTTTTT
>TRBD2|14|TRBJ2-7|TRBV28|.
CASTRGRGSYEQYF
TGTGCCAGCACCCGGGGGAGGGGTTCCTACGAGCAGTACTTC
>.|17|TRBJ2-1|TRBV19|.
CASSIGPRGTPYNEQFF
TGTGCCAGTAGTATAGGTCCGAGGGGGACGCCATACAATGAGCAGTTCTTC
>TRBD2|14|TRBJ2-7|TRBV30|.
CAWSGGTSGREQYF
TGTGCCTGGAGTGGTGGGACTAGCGGGAGGGAGCAGTACTTC
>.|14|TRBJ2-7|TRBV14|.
CASSQKQAKNEQYF
TGTGCCAGCAGCCAAAAACAGGCGAAGAACGAGCAGTACTTC
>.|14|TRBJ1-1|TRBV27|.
CASSPRGGNTEAFF
TGTGCCAGCAGTCCCCGGGGGGGGAACACTGAAGCTTTCTTT
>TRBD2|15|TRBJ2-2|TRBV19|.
CASSRLASNTGELFF
TGTGCCAGTAGCCGACTAGCTTCGAACACCGGGGAGCTGTTTTTT
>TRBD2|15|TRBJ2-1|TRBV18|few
CASSPRLADYNEQFF
TGTGCCAGCTCACCACGTCTAGCGGATTACAATGAGCAGTTCTTC
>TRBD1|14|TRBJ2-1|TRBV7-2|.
CASSSPDRVGEQFF
TGTGCCAGCAGCTCCCCTGACAGGGTGGGGGAGCAGTTCTTC
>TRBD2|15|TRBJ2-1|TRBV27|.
CASSKERGALDEQFF
TGTGCCAGCAGTAAGGAGCGGGGAGCACTGGATGAGCAGTTCTTC
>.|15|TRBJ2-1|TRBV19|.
CASIGGRSSYNEQFF
TGTGCCAGTATCGGGGGACGGAGTTCCTACAATGAGCAGTTCTTC
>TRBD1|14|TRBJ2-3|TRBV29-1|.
CSVDGTGFTDTQYF
TGCAGCGTCGACGGGACAGGATTCACAGATACGCAGTATTTT
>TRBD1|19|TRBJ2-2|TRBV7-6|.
CASSLAKPRQGANTGELFF
TGTGCCAGCAGCTTAGCCAAACCCCGACAGGGGGCGAACACCGGGGAGCTGTTTTTT